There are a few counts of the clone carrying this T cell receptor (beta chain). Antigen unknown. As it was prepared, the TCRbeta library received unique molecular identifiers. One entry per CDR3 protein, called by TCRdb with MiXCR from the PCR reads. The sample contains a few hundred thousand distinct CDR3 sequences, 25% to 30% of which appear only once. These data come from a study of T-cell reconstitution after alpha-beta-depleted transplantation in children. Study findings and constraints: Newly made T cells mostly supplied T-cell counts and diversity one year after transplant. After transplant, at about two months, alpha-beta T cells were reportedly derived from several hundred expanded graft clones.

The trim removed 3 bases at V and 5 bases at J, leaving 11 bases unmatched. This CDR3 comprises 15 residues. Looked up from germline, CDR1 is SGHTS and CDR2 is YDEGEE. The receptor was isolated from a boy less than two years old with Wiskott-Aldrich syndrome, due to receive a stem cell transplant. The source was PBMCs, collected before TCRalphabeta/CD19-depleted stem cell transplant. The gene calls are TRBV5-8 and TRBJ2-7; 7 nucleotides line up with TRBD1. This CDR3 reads CASSSEQGRRHEQYF. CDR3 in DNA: TGTGCCAGCAGCTCGGAACAGGGGCGTCGGCACGAGCAGTACTTC. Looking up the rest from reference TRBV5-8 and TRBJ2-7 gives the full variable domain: EAGVTQSPTHLIKTRGQQATLRCSPISGHTSVYWYQQALGLGLQFLLWYDEGEERNRGNFPPRFSGRQFPNYSSELNVNALELEDSALYLCASSSEQGRRHEQYFGPGTRLTVT.